One sample yielded the 12 T cell receptor beta chains listed below, sequenced in a study of T cell changes during pregnancy in multiple sclerosis. Clones were read by immunoSEQ multiplex PCR, and TCRdb kept only the in-frame ones, dropping some. The table includes approximately 83,000 clones, approximately 94% detected once. The sequencing here drew on peripheral blood, taken in the third trimester of pregnancy. Receptor source: a female donor with multiple sclerosis, enrolled in a pregnancy study.

The rearrangement links TRBV28 to TRBJ2-3; TRBD2 might be the D (6 bases). Germline V gene lookup returns CDR1 MDHEN and CDR2 SYDVKM. V gave up 3 bases and J gave up 1 base, with 14 bases separating them. The CDR3 contains 16 residues. CDR3 sequence: CASSFPTRGGTDTQYF. CDR3 sequence (DNA): TGTGCCAGCAGTTTCCCTACTCGCGGGGGCACAGATACGCAGTATTTT.

This chain joins TRBV28 and TRBJ2-2; tentatively, D is TRBD2 (7 bases). In germline, CDR1 is MDHEN, CDR2 SYDVKM. The V end lost 3 bases, the J end lost 4 bases, and 21 bases lay between the germline ends. The CDR3 extends over 18 amino acids. CDR3 loop: CASSFRGGVNAGTGELFF. CDR3 sequence (DNA): TGTGCCAGCAGTTTTAGGGGGGGGGTGAACGCGGGCACCGGGGAGCTGTTTTTT.

In this sample, this clone turned up once. This chain links TRBV18 with TRBJ2-2; D may be TRBD2 (5 bases). V dropped 3 bases and J dropped 4 bases, with 12 bases sitting between them. In germline, CDR1 is KGHSH, CDR2 LQKENI. The CDR3 extends over 15 amino acids. DNA for the CDR3: TGTGCCAGCTCACCGGAGGTCCCAACCACCGGGGAGCTGTTTTTT. Translated, it gives CASSPEVPTTGELFF.

The chain combines TRBV28 with TRBJ1-5; D ambiguous. Trimming took 5 bases from V and 9 from J, leaving 20 bases between them. CDR1 MDHEN and CDR2 SYDVKM come from the germline V gene. The CDR3 spans 15 residues. The CDR3 coding sequence is TGTGCCAGCAGTCTTTACCCAATACAGAATTTGCCCCAGCATTTT. This codes for CASSLYPIQNLPQHF.

The gene calls are TRBV15 and TRBJ2-1, with 13 nucleotides matching TRBD2. The CDR3 spans 18 residues. The J segment lost 8 bases and the V segment lost 0 bases, leaving 10 bases of the junction unmatched. Germline CDR1 reads LNHNV; CDR2 reads YYDKDF (reference sequence). DNA of the CDR3: TGTGCCACCAGCAGAGATGGGCCGGGACTAGCGGGAAAATATGAGCAGTTCTTC. As protein: CATSRDGPGLAGKYEQFF.

The chain employs TRBV6-1 and TRBJ2-3; 8 positions agree with TRBD1. The junction had 3 bases not matched to a gene; V was cut back by 4 bases and J by 3 bases. CDR3 length equals 14 residues. Germline assignment: CDR1 MNHNS and CDR2 SASEGT. The chain's CDR3 is CASSVGDRTDTQYF. CDR3 DNA sequence: TGTGCCAGCAGTGTAGGGGACAGGACAGATACGCAGTATTTT.

A word on this clone: The germline gene is not matched at one end of the junction; a read error may be the cause. CDR3 sequence reads: CATSRDSGTEPWF. CDR3 sequence (DNA): TGTGCCACCAGCAGAGATAGCGGGACAGAGCCTTGGTTC. The chain combines TRBV15 with TRBJ1-2; 7 nucleotides match TRBD1. The CDR3 extends over 13 amino acids. Per the germline V gene, CDR1 is LNHNV and CDR2 is YYDKDF (reference sequence).

This chain uses TRBV5-1 with TRBJ2-1, with D uncertain. CDR1 is SGHRS and CDR2 is YFSETQ in the germline V gene. The ends were cut back, 9 bases at V and 0 bases at J, with 16 bases in the middle. This CDR3 spans 15 amino acids. CDR3 bases: TGCGCCACCTCAGTTACACCCGACTCCTACAATGAGCAGTTCTTC. Translation: CATSVTPDSYNEQFF.

V gene TRBV11-2 combines with J gene TRBJ1-1; no clear D gene. The CDR3 is 12 amino acids. Germline CDR1 reads SGHAT; CDR2 reads FQNNGV. V was trimmed by 3 bases and J by 1 base, leaving 3 bases between them. Here the CDR3 DNA reads TGTGCCAGCAGCTTCGGGAACACTGAAGCTTTCTTT. Translation: CASSFGNTEAFF.

This clone was seen only once. This rearrangement joins TRBV7-3 to TRBJ1-1; 7 bases are a match to TRBD1. Trimming cost V 5 bases and J 3 bases; bases outside gene matches: 3. Per the germline V gene, CDR1 is SGHTA and CDR2 is FQGTGA. This CDR3 is built from 13 residues. Written as DNA, the CDR3 is TGTGCCAGCAGCCACGACAGGGACACTGAAGCTTTCTTT. Residues: CASSHDRDTEAFF.

V usage is TRBV5-6 and J usage is TRBJ1-2, with D perhaps matching TRBD1 (6 bases). Between the trimmed V and J ends, which lost 6 bases and 5 bases, there was a span of 17 bases. In germline, CDR1 is SGHDT, CDR2 YYEEEE. This CDR3 has 14 amino acids. CDR3 in DNA: TGTGCCAGCACCCCGCGGGGGGCTAGGTATGGCTACACCTTC. It translates to CASTPRGARYGYTF. The full variable domain, its missing parts supplied by reference TRBV5-6 and TRBJ1-2, is DAGVTQSPTHLIKTRGQQVTLRCSPKSGHDTVSWYQQALGQGPQFIFQYYEEEERQRGNFPDRFSGHQFPNYSSELNVNALLLGDSALYLCASTPRGARYGYTFGSGTRLTVV.

The chain combines TRBV15 with TRBJ2-5; a possible D gene is TRBD1 (5 bases). The germline gives CDR1 LNHNV, CDR2 YYDKDF (reference sequence). The V end lost 0 bases, the J end lost 5 bases, and 10 bases lay between the germline ends. The CDR3 loop spans 14 amino acids. In DNA, the CDR3 is TGTGCCACCAGCAGAGACCCACAGGAGGAGACCCAGTACTTC. It specifies CATSRDPQEETQYF.